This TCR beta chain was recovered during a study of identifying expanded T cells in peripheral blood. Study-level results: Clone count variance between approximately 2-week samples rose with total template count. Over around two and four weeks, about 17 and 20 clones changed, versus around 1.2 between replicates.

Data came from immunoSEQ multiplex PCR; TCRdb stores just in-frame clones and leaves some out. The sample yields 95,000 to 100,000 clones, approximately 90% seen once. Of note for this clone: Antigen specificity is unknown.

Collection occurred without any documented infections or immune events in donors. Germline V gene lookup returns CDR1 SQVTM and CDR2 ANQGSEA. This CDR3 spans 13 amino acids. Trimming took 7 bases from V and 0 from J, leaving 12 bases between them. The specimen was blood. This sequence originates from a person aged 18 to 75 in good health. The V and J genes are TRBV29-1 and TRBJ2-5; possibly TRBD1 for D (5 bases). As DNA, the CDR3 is TGCAGCGGACTTGGCAGGGACCAAGAGACCCAGTACTTC. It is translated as CSGLGRDQETQYF.